One sample yielded the 2 T cell receptor beta chains listed below, sequenced in a study of graft-versus-host responses after intestinal transplantation. The table came from immunoSEQ multiplex PCR; TCRdb's copy has only in-frame clones and leaves some out. The table shows around 77,000 clones, with 85% to 95% occurring only once. Their antigens remain unidentified. Sequencing used unstimulated CD8+ T cells sorted from spleen or lymph node cells, obtained before intestinal transplant. Receptors were obtained from a human donor who received an intestinal transplant.

The gene calls are TRBV9 and TRBJ2-2, with TRBD1 matching 7 bases. Unmatched junction bases numbered 5, after V lost 0 bases and J lost 0 bases. CDR3 length: 17 amino acids. Per the germline V gene, CDR1 is SGDLS and CDR2 is YYNGEE. CDR3: CASSVATGAPNTGELFF. Written as DNA, the CDR3 is TGTGCCAGCAGCGTAGCTACAGGGGCCCCGAACACCGGGGAGCTGTTTTTT.

The sample holds one count of this clone. The CDR3 nucleotides are TGCAGCGTTGAAGATCTCCCCCTAACGACAGATACGCAGTATTTT. Residues: CSVEDLPLTTDTQYF. The V gene is TRBV29-1, the J gene TRBJ2-3; D not certain. V shed 0 bases and J shed 3 bases, with 13 bases lying between them. The CDR3 spans 15 residues. Germline values: CDR1 SQVTM, CDR2 ANQGSEA.